One and the same sample provided the 12 T cell receptor beta chains below, sequenced in a study of blood T cell repertoires in COVID-19. Libraries were prepared by immunoSEQ multiplex PCR; TCRdb keeps only in-frame clonotypes and omits some of them. This table has approximately 400,000 clones, more than 85% appearing once. Specimen: PBMCs or T cells enriched from blood (not recorded which). These receptors were collected from a woman between 35 and 50 years old who had been exposed to COVID-19.

V is TRBV6-5 and J is TRBJ1-2; possibly TRBD1 for D (6 bases). The germline V and J ends were trimmed by 7 bases and 2 bases, with 11 bases remaining between them. The CDR3 is 13 residues long. Per the germline V gene, CDR1 is MNHEY and CDR2 is SVGAGI. This CDR3 reads CASNPGQNYGYTF. CDR3 in DNA: TGTGCCAGCAACCCAGGACAGAACTATGGCTACACCTTC.

V gene TRBV7-9 combines with J gene TRBJ2-3, with 14 bases that match TRBD2. The CDR3 runs 19 residues. Germline V lookup: CDR1 SEHNR, CDR2 FQNEAQ (reference sequence). Germline trimming cut 4 bases from V and 3 bases from J; bases unmatched to any gene: 12. The CDR3: CASSSGTSGRRALTDTQYF. The CDR3 DNA is TGTGCCAGCAGCTCCGGGACTAGCGGGAGACGGGCCCTTACAGATACGCAGTATTTT.

The chain recombines TRBV7-2 with TRBJ1-3; D remains unclear. This CDR3 is 15 amino acids long. V lost 0 bases to trimming and J lost 0 bases, with 6 bases between them. The germline V gene encodes CDR1 SGHTA and CDR2 FQGNSA. Here the CDR3 reads CASSLAASSGNTIYF. CDR3 nucleotides: TGTGCCAGCAGCTTAGCGGCCAGCTCTGGAAACACCATATATTTT.

This chain joins TRBV28 and TRBJ1-1, with no clear D. This CDR3 is built from 15 residues. In germline, CDR1 is MDHEN, CDR2 SYDVKM. The V end was cut by 7 bases, the J end by 1 base, with 16 bases between. The CDR3 DNA reads TGTGCCAGCACCCCCCCGTCAGCAGGGAACACTGAAGCTTTCTTT. It translates to CASTPPSAGNTEAFF.

The chain couples TRBV11-3 to TRBJ2-1; D might be TRBD1 (8 bases). V lost 5 bases to trimming and J lost 7 bases, with 15 bases between them. The CDR3 totals 14 residues. CDR1 SGHNT and CDR2 YENEEA come from the germline V gene. The CDR3 loop is CASSPLQGGNEQFF. The DNA of the CDR3 is TGTGCCAGCAGCCCGTTACAGGGGGGGAATGAGCAGTTCTTC. Full variable domain (missing parts from reference TRBV11-3 and TRBJ2-1): EAGVVQSPRYKIIEKKQPVAFWCNPISGHNTLYWYLQNLGQGPELLIRYENEEAVDDSQLPKDRFSAERLKGVDSTLKIQPAELGDSAVYLCASSPLQGGNEQFFGPGTRLTVL.

This clone has just a few counts. This chain links TRBV6-4 with TRBJ1-4; D possibly corresponds to TRBD1 (6 bases). The V end was cut by 5 bases, the J end by 0 bases, with 7 bases between. CDR3 length equals 14 residues. Germline assignment: CDR1 MRHNA and CDR2 SNTAGT. The CDR3 loop reads CASSRTATNEKLFF. DNA of the CDR3: TGTGCCAGCAGTCGGACAGCAACTAATGAAAAACTGTTTTTT.

The chain is built from TRBV24-1 and TRBJ2-5, with TRBD1 matching 9 bases. Looked up from germline, CDR1 is KGHDR and CDR2 is SFDVKD. The V and J ends lost 3 bases and 3 bases, in that order; junction bases with no gene match: 7. This CDR3 has 16 residues. This chain's CDR3 is CATSDPTGTGKETQYF. The CDR3 nucleotides read TGTGCCACCAGTGATCCTACCGGGACAGGGAAAGAGACCCAGTACTTC.

This chain links TRBV9 with TRBJ1-2, with a weak D call TRBD1 (6 bases). This CDR3 has 15 residues. V lost 3 bases and J 8 bases, leaving 20 bases between the germline ends. The germline V gene has CDR1 SGDLS and CDR2 YYNGEE. The CDR3 DNA follows: TGTGCCAGCAGCGGTCAACTCGGGACACTTTTGGGCTACACCTTC. This sequence encodes CASSGQLGTLLGYTF. Together with reference TRBV9 and TRBJ1-2, the CDR3 gives the full variable domain: DSGVTQTPKHLITATGQRVTLRCSPRSGDLSVYWYQQSLDQGLQFLIQYYNGEERAKGNILERFSAQQFPDLHSELNLSSLELGDSALYFCASSGQLGTLLGYTFGSGTRLTVV.

The CDR3 DNA sequence: TGTGCCAGCAGCCTAATAACGAGACTAGCGGACCGTAGCACAGATACGCAGTATTTT. Translating gives CASSLITRLADRSTDTQYF. The J gene is TRBJ2-3, the V gene TRBV7-9; 9 bases line up with TRBD2. The CDR3 has 19 residues. Per the germline V gene, CDR1 is SEHNR and CDR2 is FQNEAQ (reference sequence). V trimming: 5 bases; J trimming: 0 bases; junction bases outside the gene matches: 15.

V gene TRBV28 combines with J gene TRBJ1-2; D gene ambiguous. Germline loops: CDR1 MDHEN, CDR2 SYDVKM. The V end was cut by 6 bases, the J end by 3 bases, with 11 bases between. CDR3 length equals 13 residues. The CDR3 region is CASSAGKDYGYTF. For the CDR3, the DNA is TGTGCCAGCAGCGCCGGGAAAGACTATGGCTACACCTTC.

The chain joins TRBV7-9 to TRBJ2-1, with TRBD1 identical over 8 bases. The CDR3 is made up of 14 amino acids. Trimming cost V 4 bases and J 6 bases; bases outside gene matches: 5. Germline V CDR1 and CDR2: SEHNR, FQNEAQ (reference sequence). The CDR3 loop reads CASSYWGQVNEQFF. For the CDR3, the DNA is TGTGCCAGCAGCTACTGGGGACAGGTCAATGAGCAGTTCTTC.

The chain is built from TRBV10-2 and TRBJ1-5; TRBD1 agrees at 8 bases. The CDR3 runs to 17 residues. V was clipped by 6 bases and J by 6 bases; unmatched bases: 16. Germline CDR1 and CDR2: WSHSY and SAAADI. As DNA, the CDR3 is TGCGCCAGCAGCTTGACAGGGGTAGGGGGGAGGGGTCAGCCCCAGCATTTT. Amino acid sequence: CASSLTGVGGRGQPQHF.